This T cell receptor beta chain comes out of a study of blood T cells in healthy people across ages. The J segment lost 3 bases and the V segment lost 0 bases, leaving 2 bases of the junction unmatched. CDR1 SGHAT and CDR2 FQNNGV come from the germline V gene. CDR3 size: 15 residues. Using a J-beta primer mix together with a sample-barcoded 5' primer, a second PCR was run for roughly 6 to 11 cycles. Via MiXCR, TCRdb re-called the 5' RACE reads, giving one row per CDR3 protein. The table includes 800,000 to 950,000 distinct CDR3 sequences, about 28% detected once. This clonotype was seen repeatedly, ten times or more. Another study also made use of these data, one on T cells of mothers and their children. Per that paper: Samples came from a few healthy Caucasian mothers and their six children. Second-PCR amplification with M1S added sample barcodes and 2-4 random nucleotides.

The sequence was collected from a woman in her thirties or forties in good health. The chain recombines TRBV11-2 with TRBJ2-3; 8 bases are shared with TRBD2. The sample was blood. The CDR3 DNA follows: TGTGCCAGCAGCTTAGACGGGGGGGCGACAGATACGCAGTATTTT. It encodes CASSLDGGATDTQYF.